These 14 T cell receptor beta chains were all obtained from the same sample, sequenced in a study of identifying expanded T cells in peripheral blood. Only in-frame clones appear in the TCRdb table, and some are missing; sequencing was by immunoSEQ multiplex PCR. The table lists some 90,000 clones, around 88% of them singletons. Material for sequencing was blood. The receptors were gathered from a person aged 18 to 70 in good health.

V is TRBV6-6 and J is TRBJ2-7; tentative D call: TRBD1 (6 bases). V was trimmed by 4 bases and J by 3 bases, leaving 19 bases between them. CDR1 MNHNY and CDR2 SVGAGI come from the germline V gene (reference sequence). CDR3 length: 16 amino acids. CDR3 sequence reads: CASSSRLGDNRYEQYF. The DNA for the CDR3 is TGTGCCAGCAGTTCACGTTTGGGGGACAATCGCTACGAGCAGTACTTC.

V usage is TRBV27 and J usage is TRBJ2-7; D may correspond to TRBD1 or TRBD2 (5 bases each). Germline V gene sequence: CDR1 MNHEY, CDR2 SMNVEV (reference sequence). V lost 5 bases and J lost 3, with 20 bases in between. The CDR3 runs to 16 residues. CDR3 nucleotide sequence: TGTGCCAGCAGTCGCTCCGGGGCCAGGGTATACTACGAGCAGTACTTC. Translated: CASSRSGARVYYEQYF.

This clone was counted once. The rearrangement links TRBV11-1 to TRBJ2-3, with TRBD2 identical over 9 bases. V gave up 0 bases and J gave up 6 bases; unmatched junction bases: 10. The CDR3 is 17 amino acids. The V gene's germline CDR1 is SGHAT and CDR2 FQDESV (reference sequence). CDR3 nucleotide sequence: TGTGCCAGCAGCTTAGCAAGTAGCGGGGGACCCCAGGATACGCAGTATTTT. Translating gives CASSLASSGGPQDTQYF.

The J gene is TRBJ1-4, the V gene TRBV30, with a possible D match to TRBD1 (5 bases). Germline V gene lookup returns CDR1 GTSNPN and CDR2 SVGIG (reference sequence). Trimming left V 2 bases short and J 4 bases short, with 14 bases between. CDR3 length: 15 residues. CDR3 region: CAWSLNRGGNEKLFF. In DNA, the CDR3 is TGTGCCTGGAGTCTGAACCGGGGGGGTAATGAAAAACTGTTTTTT.

This clone has a handful of counts. The chain employs TRBV19 and TRBJ1-5, with 7 bases fitting TRBD1. This CDR3 is 14 amino acids long. Germline assignment: CDR1 LNHDA and CDR2 SQIVND (reference sequence). The V segment lost 6 bases and the J segment 5 bases; nucleotides outside the gene matches: 7. Written as DNA, the CDR3 is TGTGCCAGTAGCCCCAGGGGGTCATATCAGCCCCAGCATTTT. It encodes CASSPRGSYQPQHF. The whole variable domain, remainder taken from reference TRBV19 and TRBJ1-5, is DGGITQSPKYLFRKEGQNVTLSCEQNLNHDAMYWYRQDPGQGLRLIYYSQIVNDFQKGDIAEGYSVSREKKESFPLTVTSAQKNPTAFYLCASSPRGSYQPQHFGDGTRLSIL.

This sequence joins TRBV13 and TRBJ1-3, with D perhaps TRBD1 (6 bases). The germline CDR1 and CDR2 sequences are PRHDT and FYEKMQ (reference sequence). The CDR3 covers 12 residues. V was shortened by 3 bases and J by 7 bases, with 7 bases between the two germline ends. As DNA, the CDR3 is TGTGCCAGCAGCTTCCAGGGGAACACCATATATTTT. Translated, it gives CASSFQGNTIYF.

Details on this clone: One junction end disagrees with the germline gene, perhaps due to a read error. V usage is TRBV5-6 and J usage is TRBJ2-7; 7 bases fit TRBD1. The V gene's germline CDR1 is SGHDT and CDR2 YYEEEE. The CDR3 has 13 amino acids. The CDR3 reads CATSGDRDYEQYF. Here the CDR3 DNA reads TGTGCCACCAGCGGTGACAGGGACTACGAGCAGTACTTC.

The chain combines TRBV21-1 with TRBJ2-7. TRBV21-1 is recorded as a pseudogene. The CDR3 has 12 residues. CDR3 region: CASRPGPYEQYF. The CDR3 bases are TGTGCCAGCAGACCCGGACCGTACGAGCAGTACTTC.

V usage is TRBV5-1 and J usage is TRBJ1-3; D gene uncertain. The V gene lost 0 bases and the J gene lost 4 bases, with 5 bases spanning the gap. Germline V lookup: CDR1 SGHRS, CDR2 YFSETQ. This CDR3 has 13 amino acids. The CDR3 region has the DNA TGCGCCAGCAGCTTGGTACGGGGAAACACCATATATTTT. It is translated as CASSLVRGNTIYF.

This clone was seen a single time. This chain links TRBV19 with TRBJ1-2; possible D gene TRBD1, 5 bases. V lost 6 bases and J lost 0, with 14 bases in between. CDR3 length equals 15 residues. Germline CDR1 is LNHDA and CDR2 is SQIVND (reference sequence). CDR3 coding DNA: TGTGCCAGTAGAGTCAGCGGGGCGGCTAACTATGGCTACACCTTC. This gives the protein CASRVSGAANYGYTF.

A single count supports this clone. The gene calls are TRBV1 and TRBJ1-5; no check of the table's D call, TRBD1, against the DNA was made. TRBV1 is deemed a pseudogene. This CDR3 comprises 19 residues. The CDR3 region has the DNA TGCACCAGCAGCCAACTCCCCGGGACAGGGGACGGTAGCAATCAGCCCCAGCATTTT. Its protein product is CTSSQLPGTGDGSNQPQHF.

The chain is built from TRBV2 and TRBJ2-3; TRBD2 agrees at 11 bases. The CDR3 is 14 residues long. Unmatched junction bases numbered 5, after V lost 6 bases and J lost 6 bases. Per the germline V gene, CDR1 is SNHLY and CDR2 is FYNNEI. The CDR3 here is CASRIAGGEDTQYF. The CDR3 DNA sequence: TGTGCCAGCAGGATAGCGGGGGGGGAGGATACGCAGTATTTT.

The chain recombines TRBV7-2 with TRBJ1-2; D not certain. The germline gives CDR1 SGHTA, CDR2 FQGNSA. The length of the CDR3 is 13 residues. Trimming left V 1 base short and J 13 bases short, with 16 bases between. Here the CDR3 reads CASSLVSASGPTF. Written as DNA, the CDR3 is TGTGCCAGCAGCTTAGTCTCGGCCTCTGGGCCCACCTTC.

The chain has TRBV9 and TRBJ2-1; D unclear. Per germline, CDR1 SGDLS and CDR2 YYNGEE. Trimming cost V 4 bases and J 7 bases, with 15 bases left between them. This CDR3 is 14 amino acids long. The CDR3: CASSTYIQGNEQFF. CDR3 nucleotide sequence: TGTGCCAGCAGCACGTACATACAAGGGAATGAGCAGTTCTTC.